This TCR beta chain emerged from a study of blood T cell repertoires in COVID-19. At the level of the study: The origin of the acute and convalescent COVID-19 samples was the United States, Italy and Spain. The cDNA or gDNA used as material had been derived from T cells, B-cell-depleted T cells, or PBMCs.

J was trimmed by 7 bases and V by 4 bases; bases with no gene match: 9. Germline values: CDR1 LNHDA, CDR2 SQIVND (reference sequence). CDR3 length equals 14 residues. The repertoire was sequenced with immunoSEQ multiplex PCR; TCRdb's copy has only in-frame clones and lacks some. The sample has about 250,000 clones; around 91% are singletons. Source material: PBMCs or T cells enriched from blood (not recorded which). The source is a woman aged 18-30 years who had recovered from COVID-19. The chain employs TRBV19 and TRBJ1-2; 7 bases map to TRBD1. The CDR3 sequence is CASSTVRRGSGYTF. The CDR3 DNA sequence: TGTGCCAGTAGTACGGTACGCAGGGGGAGTGGCTACACCTTC.